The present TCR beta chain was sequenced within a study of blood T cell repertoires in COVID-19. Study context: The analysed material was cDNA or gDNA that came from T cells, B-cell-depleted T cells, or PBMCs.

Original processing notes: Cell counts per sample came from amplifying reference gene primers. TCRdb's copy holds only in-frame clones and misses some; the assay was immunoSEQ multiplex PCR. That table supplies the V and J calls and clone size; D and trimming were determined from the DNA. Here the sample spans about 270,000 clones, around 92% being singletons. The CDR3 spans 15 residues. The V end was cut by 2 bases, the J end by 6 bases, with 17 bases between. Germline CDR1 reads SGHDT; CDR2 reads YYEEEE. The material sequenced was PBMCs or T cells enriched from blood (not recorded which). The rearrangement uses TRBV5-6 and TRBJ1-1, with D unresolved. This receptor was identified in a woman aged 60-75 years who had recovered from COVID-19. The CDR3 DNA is TGTGCCAGCAGCTTTTCGTCCCGGGGTAGCGCTGAAGCTTTCTTT. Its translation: CASSFSSRGSAEAFF.